The clone carrying this TCR beta chain came up once. This record comes from a study of T cell changes during pregnancy in multiple sclerosis. The table came from immunoSEQ multiplex PCR; TCRdb's copy has only in-frame clones and leaves some out. The data show approximately 32,000 clones, roughly nine tenths seen once. Germline V gene sequence: CDR1 SGHTA, CDR2 FQGNSA. CDR3 length equals 16 residues. The V segment lost 2 bases and the J segment 4 bases; nucleotides outside the gene matches: 9. The chain combines TRBV7-2 with TRBJ2-7, with TRBD2 matching over 9 bases. Sequences were derived from CD8+ T cells from peripheral blood mononuclear cells, sampled in the first trimester of pregnancy. The receptor's source is a female donor with multiple sclerosis, enrolled in a pregnancy study. The CDR3 bases are TGTGCCAGCAGCTTAATCGCCTCTAGCGGGATGTACGAGCAGTACTTC. This codes for CASSLIASSGMYEQYF.